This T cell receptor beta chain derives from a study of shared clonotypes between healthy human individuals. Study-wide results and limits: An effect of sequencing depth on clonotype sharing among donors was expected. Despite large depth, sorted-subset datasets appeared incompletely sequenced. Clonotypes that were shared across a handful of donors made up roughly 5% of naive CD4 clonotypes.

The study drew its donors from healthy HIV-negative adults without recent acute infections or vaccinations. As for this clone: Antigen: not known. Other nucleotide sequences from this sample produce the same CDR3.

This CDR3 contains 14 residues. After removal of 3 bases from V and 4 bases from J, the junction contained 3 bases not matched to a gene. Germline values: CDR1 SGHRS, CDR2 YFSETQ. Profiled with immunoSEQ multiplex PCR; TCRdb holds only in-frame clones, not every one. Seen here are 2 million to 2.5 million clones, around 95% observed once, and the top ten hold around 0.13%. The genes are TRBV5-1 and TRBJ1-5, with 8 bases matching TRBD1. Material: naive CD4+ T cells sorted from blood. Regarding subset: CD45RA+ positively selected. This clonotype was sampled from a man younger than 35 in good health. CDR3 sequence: CASSSGQGNQPQHF. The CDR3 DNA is TGCGCCAGCAGCTCCGGACAGGGTAATCAGCCCCAGCATTTT.